This passage covers 12 T cell receptor beta chains from one sample sequenced in a study of blood T cell repertoires in COVID-19. TCRdb's copy holds only in-frame clones and misses some; the assay was immunoSEQ multiplex PCR. The data contain around 130,000 clones, about nine tenths of them singletons. Sequencing was performed on peripheral blood. The receptor source for this set is an elderly woman with acute or convalescent COVID-19.

The rearrangement joins TRBV30 to TRBJ1-4; 7 bases are a match to TRBD1. Germline trimming cut 5 bases from V and 7 bases from J; bases unmatched to any gene: 10. This CDR3 region has 14 residues. CDR1 GTSNPN and CDR2 SVGIG come from the germline V gene (reference sequence). The CDR3 nucleotides are TGTGCCTGGGGGGACAGCTTAGCGGGTGAAAAACTGTTTTTT. Its protein product is CAWGDSLAGEKLFF.

In DNA, the CDR3 is TGCGCCAGCAGCCAAGGACTAGCGGGGGGGCGCCAACTCACAGATACGCAGTATTTT. It encodes CASSQGLAGGRQLTDTQYF. The chain is built from TRBV4-3 and TRBJ2-3, with TRBD2 matching over 14 bases. This CDR3 region has 19 residues. V lost 1 base, J lost 2 bases, and 8 bases stayed unmatched. Germline V gene sequence: CDR1 LGHNA, CDR2 YSLEER.

The V gene is TRBV5-1, the J gene TRBJ2-7; the D gene is possibly TRBD1 (5 bases). The V end lost 4 bases, the J end lost 4 bases, and 15 bases lay between the germline ends. CDR1 and CDR2 (germline): SGHRS, YFSETQ. CDR3 length: 14 amino acids. In nucleotides, the CDR3 is TGCGCCAGCAGCCACGAAGGCAGGGCTTACGAGCAGTACTTC. Protein sequence: CASSHEGRAYEQYF.

The V call is TRBV24-1, the J call TRBJ2-2; the D gene is possibly TRBD1 (6 bases). The CDR3 contains 16 residues. Germline assignment: CDR1 KGHDR and CDR2 SFDVKD. The V gene lost 2 bases and the J gene lost 5 bases, with 14 bases spanning the gap. The CDR3 here is CATSDSRRGLTGELFF. CDR3 bases: TGTGCCACCAGTGATTCCCGCAGGGGTTTGACCGGGGAGCTGTTTTTT.

The chain is built from TRBV6-5 and TRBJ1-1; 8 nucleotides line up with TRBD1. Germline loops: CDR1 MNHEY, CDR2 SVGAGI. The CDR3 runs to 15 residues. J was trimmed by 1 base and V by 7 bases; bases with no gene match: 8. This chain's CDR3 is CASNLYRGGNTEAFF. CDR3 in DNA: TGTGCCAGCAATCTTTACAGGGGGGGGAACACTGAAGCTTTCTTT.

This clone was detected only a few times. The chain links TRBV12-3 or TRBV12-4 to TRBJ2-5; TRBD1 is a possible D gene (6 bases). The CDR3 consists of 13 residues. V gave up 6 bases and J gave up 5 bases, with 13 bases separating them. CDR3 sequence: CASSPGQWETQYF. The CDR3 region has the DNA TGTGCCAGCAGCCCCGGACAGTGGGAGACCCAGTACTTC.

V and J are TRBV7-8 and TRBJ2-7; 7 positions match TRBD1. Looked up from germline, CDR1 is SGHVS and CDR2 is FQNEAQ. V lost 5 bases, J lost 3 bases, and 7 bases stayed unmatched. The CDR3 length is 14 residues. The CDR3 DNA sequence: TGTGCCAGCAGCCTGGGACAGAAATTCTACGAGCAGTACTTC. Encoded protein: CASSLGQKFYEQYF.

V and J are TRBV6-5 and TRBJ1-2, with TRBD1 matching 9 bases. This CDR3 spans 15 amino acids. With V trimmed by 7 bases and J by 6 bases, 12 bases remained unmatched. Germline CDR1 MNHEY, CDR2 SVGAGI. The CDR3 DNA reads TGTGCCAGCAAATTACAGGGGGCGAGGGATCATGGCTACACCTTC. It encodes CASKLQGARDHGYTF.

The J gene is TRBJ1-6, the V gene TRBV6-6; tentatively, D is TRBD1 (5 bases). Germline values: CDR1 MNHNY, CDR2 SVGAGI (reference sequence). Trimming cost V 0 bases and J 7 bases, with 10 bases left between them. This CDR3 is 15 amino acids long. The CDR3 sequence: CASSYSSRENSPLHF. CDR3 coding DNA: TGTGCCAGCAGTTACTCCAGCAGGGAAAATTCACCCCTCCACTTT.

The CDR3 sequence: CASSLYGQGDIYGYTF. CDR3 in DNA: TGTGCCAGCAGCTTATATGGACAGGGTGACATCTATGGCTACACCTTC. The J gene is TRBJ1-2, the V gene TRBV7-2, with 8 nucleotides matching TRBD1. Trimming removed 2 bases from V and 4 bases from J; junction bases left unmatched: 9. Germline V CDR1 and CDR2: SGHTA, FQGNSA. The CDR3 loop spans 16 amino acids.

The chain uses TRBV11-2 and TRBJ2-4; no clear D. The V gene's germline CDR1 is SGHAT and CDR2 FQNNGV. The V end lost 7 bases, the J end lost 2 bases, and 21 bases lay between the germline ends. This CDR3 comprises 17 residues. CDR3 nucleotides: TGTGCCAGCACCTTGACACGAACCCCCTCTACCAAAAACATTCAGTACTTC. This sequence encodes CASTLTRTPSTKNIQYF.

This clone was detected only once. This rearrangement joins TRBV19 to TRBJ1-1; perhaps TRBD1 as D (6 bases). CDR1 LNHDA and CDR2 SQIVND come from the germline V gene (reference sequence). V was clipped by 6 bases and J by 5 bases, with 16 bases between them. The CDR3 sequence is 14 residues long. CDR3 region: CASSLLQGGTEAFF. The CDR3 region has the DNA TGTGCCAGTAGCCTTTTACAGGGTGGGACTGAAGCTTTCTTT.